One sample yielded the 7 T cell receptor beta chains listed below, sequenced in a study of cytomegalovirus exposure and HLA in healthy donors. Both 60 Vbeta primers and 13 Jbeta primers went into the PCR. The table came from immunoSEQ multiplex PCR; TCRdb's copy has only in-frame clones and leaves some out. The repertoire holds about 130,000 clones, about 10% seen once, with around 5% in the top ten. Material for sequencing was PBMCs. These receptors were taken from a woman aged 18-29 years in good health and CMV-seropositive.

This clone occurred a few times. This chain links TRBV6-6 with TRBJ2-7, with 13 positions matching TRBD2. The CDR3 length is 15 residues. J was trimmed by 3 bases and V by 5 bases; bases with no gene match: 4. CDR1 and CDR2 (germline): MNHNY, SVGAGI (reference sequence). The CDR3 coding sequence is TGTGCCAGCAGTGCGGGGACTAGCGGGGTCTACGAGCAGTACTTC. Translation gives CASSAGTSGVYEQYF.

The chain uses TRBV6-1 and TRBJ2-7; D call uncertain. Germline V gives CDR1 MNHNS, CDR2 SASEGT. Deletions cut 4 bases from V and 3 bases from J, with 13 bases between. The CDR3 consists of 14 residues. CDR3 sequence (DNA): TGTGCCAGCAGTGTTGCGGAGAATTACTACGAGCAGTACTTC. It codes for CASSVAENYYEQYF.

The chain links TRBV6-6 to TRBJ2-2; TRBD2 agrees at 11 bases. This CDR3 is built from 15 residues. Losses at the gene ends were 4 bases for V and 6 bases for J; bases not matched to a gene: 4. CDR1 and CDR2 from the germline V gene are MNHNY and SVGAGI (reference sequence). CDR3 bases: TGTGCCAGCAGTTCTACTAGCGGGAGTCCCGGGGAGCTGTTTTTT. Translating gives CASSSTSGSPGELFF.

This chain uses TRBV27 with TRBJ2-7; D is uncertain. This CDR3 has 13 residues. Trimming removed 4 bases from V and 4 bases from J, with 11 bases in between. Germline V CDR1 and CDR2: MNHEY, SMNVEV (reference sequence). CDR3 nucleotides: TGTGCCAGCAGTTCCCCGAGCCTTTACGAGCAGTACTTC. Translating gives CASSSPSLYEQYF.

V is TRBV2 and J is TRBJ2-7; possibly TRBD2 for D (6 bases). Germline V CDR1 and CDR2: SNHLY, FYNNEI. This CDR3 has 14 residues. Trimming removed 8 bases at V and 7 bases at J, with 21 bases between. CDR3 amino acids: CASRSWRDLIEQYF. The CDR3 DNA reads TGTGCCAGCCGCAGTTGGAGGGACCTTATAGAGCAGTACTTC. The entire variable domain, with the rest obtained from reference TRBV2 and TRBJ2-7, is as follows: EPEVTQTPSHQVTQMGQEVILRCVPISNHLYFYWYRQILGQKVEFLVSFYNNEISEKSEIFDDQFSVERPDGSNFTLKIRSTKLEDSAMYFCASRSWRDLIEQYFGPGTRLTVT.

V usage is TRBV7-9 and J usage is TRBJ1-1, with D hard to call. The ends were cut back, 5 bases at V and 7 bases at J, with 20 bases in the middle. Germline values: CDR1 SEHNR, CDR2 FQNEAQ (reference sequence). The CDR3 length is 15 residues. The CDR3 DNA reads TGTGCCAGCAGCAGAGGTGGATTTAGTGGGAGTGAAGCTTTCTTT. Protein product: CASSRGGFSGSEAFF.

The chain is built from TRBV14 and TRBJ2-7, with a possible D match to TRBD1 (5 bases). V was shortened by 4 bases and J by 7 bases, with 14 bases between the two germline ends. Germline V gene lookup returns CDR1 SGHDN and CDR2 FVKESK. The CDR3 contains 13 residues. The CDR3 DNA sequence: TGTGCCAGCAGCCGGGGCGCAGCTGGTGAGCAGTACTTC. Encoded protein: CASSRGAAGEQYF.